A single sample is the source of the 15 T cell receptor beta chains below, sequenced in a study of shared clonotypes between healthy human individuals. Using immunoSEQ multiplex PCR, the repertoire was profiled, and TCRdb retains in-frame clones only, with some absent. Of over a million clones in the sample, roughly 96% were seen once. The specimen sequenced was naive CD4+ T cells sorted from blood. Stated subset: CD45RA+ positively selected. The receptors were sampled from a man aged 30 to 45 in good health.

This clone was counted a single time. The V call is TRBV29-1, the J call TRBJ1-2; D not resolved. Per the germline V gene, CDR1 is SQVTM and CDR2 is ANQGSEA. V lost 6 bases to trimming and J lost 8 bases, with 22 bases between them. The CDR3 is 14 residues long. This CDR3 reads CSVELPSQRRGYTF. The CDR3, as DNA: TGCAGCGTAGAATTACCCAGCCAACGGCGGGGCTACACCTTC.

This chain links TRBV5-1 with TRBJ2-1, with TRBD1 matching 9 bases. After removal of 4 bases from V and 4 bases from J, the junction contained 6 bases not matched to a gene. Per the germline V gene, CDR1 is SGHRS and CDR2 is YFSETQ. The CDR3 consists of 15 residues. The CDR3 reads CASSPGGTGYNEQFF. The CDR3 nucleotides are TGCGCCAGCAGCCCAGGCGGGACAGGGTACAATGAGCAGTTCTTC.

The CDR3 DNA reads TGTGCCAGCAGTTTAGAAGGCACAGGGAACTCTGGAAACACCATATATTTT. Amino acids: CASSLEGTGNSGNTIYF. The chain couples TRBV27 to TRBJ1-3; D might be TRBD1 (6 bases). Germline V lookup: CDR1 MNHEY, CDR2 SMNVEV (reference sequence). V lost 2 bases to trimming and J lost 0 bases, with 14 bases between them. The CDR3 loop spans 17 amino acids.

The gene calls are TRBV5-8 and TRBJ2-7; 9 bases line up with TRBD1. Trimming at V came to 4 bases and at J to 4 bases, leaving 9 bases not matched to a gene. The CDR3 covers 15 residues. Germline values: CDR1 SGHTS, CDR2 YDEGEE. The CDR3 is CASSRAGTGTYEQYF. As DNA, the CDR3 is TGTGCCAGCAGCAGGGCCGGGACAGGGACATACGAGCAGTACTTC.

The V and J genes are TRBV10-2 and TRBJ2-3; D remains ambiguous. Trimming shortened V by 6 bases and J by 4 bases, and 8 bases separated the two germline ends. Per germline, CDR1 WSHSY and CDR2 SAAADI. This CDR3 has 12 residues. The CDR3 DNA follows: TGCGCCAGCAGCGCGACGGCAGATACGCAGTATTTT. Translated, it gives CASSATADTQYF.

This clone came up many times. The sample has other DNA sequences that encode this CDR3 too. The chain uses TRBV2 and TRBJ2-3; D uncertain. V gave up 4 bases and J gave up 1 base, with 6 bases separating them. Germline V gives CDR1 SNHLY, CDR2 FYNNEI. The CDR3 contains 13 residues. The CDR3 reads CASSVMGTDTQYF. The CDR3 DNA reads as TGTGCCAGCAGTGTAATGGGCACAGATACGCAGTATTTT.

The V gene is TRBV2, the J gene TRBJ2-2; 11 bases fit TRBD1. Germline CDR1 and CDR2: SNHLY and FYNNEI. This CDR3 is 15 amino acids long. V lost 9 bases and J lost 6; bases outside the gene matches: 9. The CDR3 here is CASTGTGGWAGELFF. In DNA, the CDR3 is TGTGCCAGTACCGGGACAGGGGGTTGGGCCGGGGAGCTGTTTTTT.

This chain uses TRBV28 with TRBJ2-5; D remains unclear. This CDR3 region has 14 residues. CDR1 is MDHEN and CDR2 is SYDVKM in the germline V gene. V gave up 4 bases and J gave up 4 bases, with 13 bases separating them. CDR3: CASSSSGPGETQYF. The CDR3 coding sequence is TGTGCCAGCAGTTCCTCCGGGCCTGGAGAGACCCAGTACTTC.

To note about this clone: The sample holds other DNA sequences that translate to the same CDR3. The V gene is TRBV18, the J gene TRBJ2-7; D not certain. Looked up from germline, CDR1 is KGHSH and CDR2 is LQKENI. This CDR3 region has 12 residues. Trimming pared 4 bases from V and 0 bases from J, leaving 4 bases between. CDR3 coding DNA: TGTGCCAGCTCACTAAGCTCCTACGAGCAGTACTTC. Translating it yields CASSLSSYEQYF.

The gene calls are TRBV9 and TRBJ1-5; D unclear. CDR3 length: 20 amino acids. The germline CDR1 and CDR2 sequences are SGDLS and YYNGEE. Trimming removed 1 base from V and 0 bases from J, with 23 bases in between. The CDR3 DNA follows: TGTGCCAGCAGCGTAACCTTACACCGTCGAAGGGTAAATAGCAATCAGCCCCAGCATTTT. As protein: CASSVTLHRRRVNSNQPQHF.

The chain links TRBV19 to TRBJ1-1; D remains ambiguous. CDR1 is LNHDA, CDR2 SQIVND, per germline (reference sequence). The CDR3 sequence is 14 residues long. V was trimmed by 4 bases and J by 1 base, leaving 10 bases between them. The CDR3 loop reads CASSKEGTNTEAFF. As DNA, the CDR3 is TGTGCCAGTAGTAAGGAGGGAACGAACACTGAAGCTTTCTTT.

The genes are TRBV27 and TRBJ1-5, with 8 bases that match TRBD1. The CDR3 is made up of 13 amino acids. V was clipped by 5 bases and J by 5 bases; unmatched bases: 2. The germline CDR1 and CDR2 sequences are MNHEY and SMNVEV (reference sequence). CDR3 region: CASSGQGYQPQHF. DNA for the CDR3: TGTGCCAGCAGTGGACAGGGTTATCAGCCCCAGCATTTT.

This chain connects TRBV5-1 to TRBJ2-2; 7 bases agree with TRBD1. V shed 5 bases, J shed 5 bases, and the junction held 9 bases outside the gene matches. This CDR3 spans 15 amino acids. Looked up from germline, CDR1 is SGHRS and CDR2 is YFSETQ. CDR3 nucleotides: TGCGCCAGCAGAAAGGAAGGGGGCTTAACCGGGGAGCTGTTTTTT. Protein product: CASRKEGGLTGELFF.

This rearrangement joins TRBV7-8 to TRBJ2-1, with 7 nucleotides matching TRBD2. Germline CDR1 SGHVS, CDR2 FQNEAQ. V gave up 5 bases and J gave up 9 bases; unmatched junction bases: 13. The CDR3 is 15 residues long. CDR3 DNA: TGTGCCAGCAGCCCAGAACGGGCGGGAGCGGCTGAGCAGTTCTTC. Residues: CASSPERAGAAEQFF.

This chain uses TRBV7-9 with TRBJ1-4, with a weak D call TRBD1 (5 bases). CDR3 length: 14 residues. Trimming removed 6 bases from V and 8 bases from J, with 16 bases in between. The germline gives CDR1 SEHNR, CDR2 FQNEAQ (reference sequence). The CDR3 loop is CASSLGLMTEKLFF. The CDR3, as DNA: TGTGCCAGCAGTTTGGGACTGATGACCGAAAAACTGTTTTTT.